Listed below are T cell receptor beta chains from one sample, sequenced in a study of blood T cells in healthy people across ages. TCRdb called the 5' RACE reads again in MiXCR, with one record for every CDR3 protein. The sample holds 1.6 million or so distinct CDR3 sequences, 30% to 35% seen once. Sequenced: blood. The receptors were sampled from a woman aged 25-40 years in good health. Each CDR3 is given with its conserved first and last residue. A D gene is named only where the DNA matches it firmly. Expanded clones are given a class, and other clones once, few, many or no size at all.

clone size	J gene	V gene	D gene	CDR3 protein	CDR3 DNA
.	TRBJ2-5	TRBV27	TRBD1	CASSYSTGESETQYF	TGTGCCAGCAGTTATTCGACAGGGGAATCCGAGACCCAGTACTTC
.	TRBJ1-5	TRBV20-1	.	CSAAPSPAQPQHF	TGCAGTGCTGCCCCGAGTCCTGCTCAGCCCCAGCATTTT
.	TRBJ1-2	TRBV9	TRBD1	CASSTQGDYGYTF	TGTGCCAGCAGCACTCAGGGGGACTATGGCTACACCTTC
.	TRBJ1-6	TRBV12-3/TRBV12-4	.	CASSFLGKTAGDNSPLHF	TGTGCCAGCAGTTTTTTGGGGAAGACCGCTGGAGATAATTCACCCCTCCACTTT
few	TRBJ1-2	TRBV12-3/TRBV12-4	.	CASSRGNGYTF	TGTGCCAGCAGCAGGGGTAATGGCTACACCTTC
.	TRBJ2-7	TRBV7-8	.	CASSPPSSHLDYEQYF	TGTGCCAGCAGCCCACCCTCGAGCCACCTAGACTACGAGCAGTACTTC
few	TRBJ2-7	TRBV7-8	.	CASSLARSPYEQYF	TGTGCCAGCAGCTTAGCCCGAAGCCCCTACGAGCAGTACTTC
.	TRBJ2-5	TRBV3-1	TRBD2	CASSHYGLAGGKGETQYF	TGTGCCAGCAGCCACTACGGACTAGCGGGGGGGAAGGGGGAGACCCAGTACTTC
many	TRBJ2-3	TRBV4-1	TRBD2	CASSPGLAGVYGTDTQYF	TGCGCCAGCAGCCCCGGACTAGCGGGGGTCTACGGCACAGATACGCAGTATTTT
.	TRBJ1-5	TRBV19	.	CASSTFEISIQPQHF	TGTGCCAGTAGTACGTTCGAAATCTCAATCCAGCCCCAGCATTTT
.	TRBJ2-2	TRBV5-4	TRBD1	CASSIQGALTGELFF	TGTGCCAGCAGCATACAGGGGGCGCTCACCGGGGAGCTGTTTTTT
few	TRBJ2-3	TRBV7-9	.	CASSSGNTQYF	TGTGCCAGCAGTTCAGGAAATACGCAGTATTTT
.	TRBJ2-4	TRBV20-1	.	CSAQGIGQNIQYF	TGCAGTGCCCAGGGGATAGGCCAAAACATTCAGTACTTC
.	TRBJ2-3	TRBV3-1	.	CASSSIGSDTQYF	TGTGCCAGCAGCTCAATAGGGTCAGATACGCAGTATTTT
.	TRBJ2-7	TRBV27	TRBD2	CASSVSGNPSYEQYF	TGTGCCAGCAGTGTTAGCGGGAATCCTTCCTACGAGCAGTACTTC
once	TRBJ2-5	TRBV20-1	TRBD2	CSARSGSIQETQYF	TGCAGTGCTAGGAGCGGGAGCATTCAAGAGACCCAGTACTTC
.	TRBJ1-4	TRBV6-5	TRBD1	CASSPGSGTGDEKLFF	TGTGCCAGCAGTCCGGGGTCCGGGACAGGGGACGAAAAACTGTTTTTT
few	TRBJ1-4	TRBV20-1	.	CSGLIGVNEKLFF	TGCAGTGGCCTGATCGGGGTCAATGAAAAACTGTTTTTT
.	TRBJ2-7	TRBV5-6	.	CASSLWDRETYEQYF	TGTGCCAGCAGCTTGTGGGACCGAGAAACCTACGAGCAGTACTTC
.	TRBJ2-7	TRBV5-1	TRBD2	CASSPQTSGRANYEQYF	TGCGCCAGCAGCCCACAGACTAGCGGGAGGGCCAATTACGAGCAGTACTTC
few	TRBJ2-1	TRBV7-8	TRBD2	CASSSSVSRGGRNEQFF	TGTGCCAGCAGCTCCTCCGTTTCGCGGGGGGGCCGTAATGAGCAGTTCTTC
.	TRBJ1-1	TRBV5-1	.	CASRDTRNTEAFF	TGCGCCAGCAGAGACACAAGGAACACTGAAGCTTTCTTT
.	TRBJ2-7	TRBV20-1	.	CSASGWAEQYF	TGCAGTGCTAGTGGGTGGGCCGAGCAGTACTTC
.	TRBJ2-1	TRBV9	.	CASSVGTQSSYNEQFF	TGTGCCAGCAGCGTGGGGACGCAGAGCTCCTACAATGAGCAGTTCTTC
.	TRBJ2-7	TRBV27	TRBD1	CASSRSGTGGYEQYF	TGTGCCAGCAGTCGATCCGGGACAGGGGGCTACGAGCAGTACTTC
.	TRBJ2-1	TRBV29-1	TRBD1	CSVESRGRNEQFF	TGCAGCGTTGAGTCCAGGGGGCGAAATGAGCAGTTCTTC
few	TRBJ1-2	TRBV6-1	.	CASRRGAGYGYTF	TGTGCCAGCAGAAGGGGGGCAGGCTATGGCTACACCTTC
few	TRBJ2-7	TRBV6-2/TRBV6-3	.	CASSIDGAKVYEQYF	TGTGCCAGCAGTATAGACGGTGCAAAAGTCTACGAGCAGTACTTC
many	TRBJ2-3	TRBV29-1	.	CSVEAGSTDTQYF	TGCAGCGTTGAGGCCGGAAGCACAGATACGCAGTATTTT
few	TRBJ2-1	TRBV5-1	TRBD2	CASSLVTSGGPYNEQFF	TGCGCCAGCAGCTTGGTAACTAGCGGGGGCCCCTACAATGAGCAGTTCTTC
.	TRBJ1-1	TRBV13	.	CANSLGGRNTEAFF	TGTGCCAACAGCTTAGGGGGTCGGAACACTGAAGCTTTCTTT
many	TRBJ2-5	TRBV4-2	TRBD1	CASGQGVEETQYF	TGTGCCAGCGGACAGGGAGTGGAGGAGACCCAGTACTTC
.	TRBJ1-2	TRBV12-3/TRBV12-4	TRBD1	CASSTRTGIDGYTF	TGTGCCAGCAGCACACGGACAGGGATCGATGGCTACACCTTC
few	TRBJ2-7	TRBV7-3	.	CASSLIRARTYEQYF	TGTGCCAGCAGCTTAATCAGGGCACGAACCTACGAGCAGTACTTC
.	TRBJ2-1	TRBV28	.	CASSPLIGSYNEQFF	TGTGCCAGCAGTCCCCTTATCGGCTCCTACAATGAGCAGTTCTTC
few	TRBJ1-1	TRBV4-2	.	CASSQVPSRYNTEAFF	TGTGCCAGCAGCCAAGTACCTTCACGTTATAACACTGAAGCTTTCTTT
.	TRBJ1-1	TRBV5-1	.	CASSSQLTMNTEAFF	TGCGCCAGCAGCTCCCAGTTAACCATGAACACTGAAGCTTTCTTT
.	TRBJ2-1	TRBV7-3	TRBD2	CASSLTWTSGGNEQFF	TGTGCCAGCAGCTTAACTTGGACTAGTGGGGGCAATGAGCAGTTCTTC
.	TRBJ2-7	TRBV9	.	CASSVGGRGAYEQYF	TGTGCCAGCAGCGTAGGTGGCAGGGGTGCCTACGAGCAGTACTTC
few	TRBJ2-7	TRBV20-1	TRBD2	CSASVGGIPEQYF	TGCAGTGCTAGTGTGGGAGGGATCCCCGAGCAGTACTTC
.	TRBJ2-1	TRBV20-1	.	CSALALECGTYNEQFF	TGCAGTGCCCTTGCGCTCGAATGCGGGACCTACAATGAGCAGTTCTTC
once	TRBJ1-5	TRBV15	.	CATSRDWGQPQHF	TGTGCCACCAGCAGAGATTGGGGTCAGCCCCAGCATTTT
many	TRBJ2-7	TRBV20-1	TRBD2	CSARVGGGRIYEQYF	TGCAGTGCTAGAGTGGGGGGCGGGAGGATCTACGAGCAGTACTTC
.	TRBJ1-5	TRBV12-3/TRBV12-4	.	CASSLRGRKNQPQHF	TGTGCCAGCAGTTTACGAGGGAGAAAGAATCAGCCCCAGCATTTT
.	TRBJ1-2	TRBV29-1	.	CSVEDQGRVGYTF	TGCAGCGTTGAAGATCAAGGACGTGTCGGCTACACCTTC
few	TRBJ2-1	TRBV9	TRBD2	CASSVVSLAGGYNEQFF	TGTGCCAGCAGCGTAGTCAGCCTAGCGGGAGGGTACAATGAGCAGTTCTTC
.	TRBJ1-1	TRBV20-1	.	CSAHKLMNTEAFF	TGCAGTGCCCACAAACTCATGAACACTGAAGCTTTCTTT
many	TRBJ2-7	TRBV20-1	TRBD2	CSARKSSGGPTKQYF	TGCAGTGCTAGGAAATCTAGCGGGGGCCCTACGAAGCAGTACTTC
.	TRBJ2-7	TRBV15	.	CATSNLYREFGYEQYF	TGTGCCACCAGCAACCTCTACCGGGAGTTCGGCTACGAGCAGTACTTC
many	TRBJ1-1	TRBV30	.	CAWIGREYTEAFF	TGTGCCTGGATTGGCCGAGAGTACACTGAAGCTTTCTTT
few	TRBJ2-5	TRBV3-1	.	CASSQTGKTQYF	TGTGCCAGCAGCCAGACCGGGAAGACCCAGTACTTC
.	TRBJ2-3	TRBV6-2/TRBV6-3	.	CAGSWGSTDTQYF	TGTGCCGGCAGTTGGGGTAGCACAGATACGCAGTATTTT
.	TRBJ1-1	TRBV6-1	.	CASTRDTGNTEAFF	TGTGCCAGCACTAGGGACACCGGGAACACTGAAGCTTTCTTT
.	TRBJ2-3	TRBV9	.	CASSVALRTDTQYF	TGTGCCAGCAGCGTAGCCCTTCGCACAGATACGCAGTATTTT
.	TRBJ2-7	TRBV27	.	CASSLQDPFYEQYF	TGTGCCAGCAGTTTACAAGACCCCTTCTACGAGCAGTACTTC
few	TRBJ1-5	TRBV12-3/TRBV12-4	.	CASSALGTPNQPQHF	TGTGCCAGCAGCGCCTTAGGGACACCCAATCAGCCCCAGCATTTT
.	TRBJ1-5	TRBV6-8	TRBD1	CASSYSIRTGRDQPQHF	TGTGCCAGCAGTTACTCGATTCGGACAGGGAGGGATCAGCCCCAGCATTTT